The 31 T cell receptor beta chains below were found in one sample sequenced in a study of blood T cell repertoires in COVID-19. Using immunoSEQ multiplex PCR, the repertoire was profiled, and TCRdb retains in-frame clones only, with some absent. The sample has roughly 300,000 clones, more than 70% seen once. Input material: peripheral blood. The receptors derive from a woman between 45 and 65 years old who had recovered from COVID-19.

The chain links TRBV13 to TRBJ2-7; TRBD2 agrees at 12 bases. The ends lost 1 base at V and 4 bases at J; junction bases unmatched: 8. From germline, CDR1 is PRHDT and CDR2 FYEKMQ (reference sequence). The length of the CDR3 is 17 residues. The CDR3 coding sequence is TGTGCCAGCAGCTTAGATGGCGGACTAGCGGGACGATACGAGCAGTACTTC. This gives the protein CASSLDGGLAGRYEQYF. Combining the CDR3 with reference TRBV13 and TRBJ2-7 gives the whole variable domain AAGVIQSPRHLIKEKRETATLKCYPIPRHDTVYWYQQGPGQDPQFLISFYEKMQSDKGSIPDRFSAQQFSDYHSELNMSSLELGDSALYFCASSLDGGLAGRYEQYFGPGTRLTVT.

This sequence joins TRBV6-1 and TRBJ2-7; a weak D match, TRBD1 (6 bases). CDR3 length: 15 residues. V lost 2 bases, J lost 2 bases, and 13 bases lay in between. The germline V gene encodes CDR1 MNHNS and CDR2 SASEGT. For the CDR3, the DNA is TGTGCCAGCAGTGAAAGGCCGGGACACCCCTACGAGCAGTACTTC. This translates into CASSERPGHPYEQYF.

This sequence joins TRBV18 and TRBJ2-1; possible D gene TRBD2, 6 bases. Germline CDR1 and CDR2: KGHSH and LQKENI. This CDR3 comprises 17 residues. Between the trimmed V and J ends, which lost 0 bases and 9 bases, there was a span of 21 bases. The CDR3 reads CASSPPRGGGILSEQFF. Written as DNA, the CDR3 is TGTGCCAGCTCACCACCGAGGGGTGGCGGGATTTTAAGTGAGCAGTTCTTC.

CDR3 DNA sequence: TGTGCCAGCAGCCGGGGGGACCGCCTCTCCTACGAGCAGTACTTC. Translation gives CASSRGDRLSYEQYF. V and J are TRBV5-4 and TRBJ2-7; 7 nucleotides match TRBD2. Trimming at V came to 4 bases and at J to 0 bases, leaving 7 bases not matched to a gene. The length of the CDR3 is 15 residues. The germline V gene encodes CDR1 SGHNT and CDR2 YYREEE (reference sequence).

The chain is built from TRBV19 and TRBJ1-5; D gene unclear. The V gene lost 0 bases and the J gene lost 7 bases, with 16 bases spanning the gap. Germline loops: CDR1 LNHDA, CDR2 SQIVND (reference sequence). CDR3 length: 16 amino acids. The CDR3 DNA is TGTGCCAGTAGTATAGAGTTAAATGGGTGGAGGCAGCCCCAGCATTTT. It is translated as CASSIELNGWRQPQHF.

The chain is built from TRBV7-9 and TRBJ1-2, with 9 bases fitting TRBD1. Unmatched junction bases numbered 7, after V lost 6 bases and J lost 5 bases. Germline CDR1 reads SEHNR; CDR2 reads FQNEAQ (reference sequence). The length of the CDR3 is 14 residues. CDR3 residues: CASSPTGGGYGYTF. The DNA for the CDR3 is TGTGCCAGCAGTCCCACAGGGGGCGGATATGGCTACACCTTC.

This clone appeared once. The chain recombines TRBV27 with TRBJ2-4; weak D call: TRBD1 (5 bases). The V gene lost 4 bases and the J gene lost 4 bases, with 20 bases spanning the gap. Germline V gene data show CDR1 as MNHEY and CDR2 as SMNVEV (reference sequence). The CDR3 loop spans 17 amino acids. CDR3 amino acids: CASSSGSGQPTKNIQYF. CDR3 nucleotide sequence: TGTGCCAGCAGTTCAGGATCCGGACAACCGACAAAAAACATTCAGTACTTC.

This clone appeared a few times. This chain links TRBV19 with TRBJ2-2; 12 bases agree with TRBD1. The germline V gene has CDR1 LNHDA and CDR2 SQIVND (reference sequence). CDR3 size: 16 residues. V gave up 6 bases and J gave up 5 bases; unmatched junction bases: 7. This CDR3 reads CASSLGQGAGTGELFF. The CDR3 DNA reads TGTGCCAGTAGCTTGGGACAGGGGGCTGGGACCGGGGAGCTGTTTTTT.

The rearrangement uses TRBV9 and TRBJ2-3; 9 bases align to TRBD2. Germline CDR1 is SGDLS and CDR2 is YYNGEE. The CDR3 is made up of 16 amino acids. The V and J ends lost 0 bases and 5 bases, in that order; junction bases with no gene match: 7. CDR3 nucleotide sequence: TGTGCCAGCAGCGTAGGGGGTAGCGGGAGTGGAGATACGCAGTATTTT. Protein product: CASSVGGSGSGDTQYF. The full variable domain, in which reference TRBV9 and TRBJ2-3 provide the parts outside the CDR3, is DSGVTQTPKHLITATGQRVTLRCSPRSGDLSVYWYQQSLDQGLQFLIQYYNGEERAKGNILERFSAQQFPDLHSELNLSSLELGDSALYFCASSVGGSGSGDTQYFGPGTRLTVL.

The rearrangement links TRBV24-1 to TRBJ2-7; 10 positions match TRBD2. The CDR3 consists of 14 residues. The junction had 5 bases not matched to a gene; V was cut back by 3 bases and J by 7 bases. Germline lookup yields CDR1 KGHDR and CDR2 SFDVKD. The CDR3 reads CATSDPQLAGEQYF. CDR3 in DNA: TGTGCCACCAGTGATCCGCAACTAGCGGGAGAGCAGTACTTC.

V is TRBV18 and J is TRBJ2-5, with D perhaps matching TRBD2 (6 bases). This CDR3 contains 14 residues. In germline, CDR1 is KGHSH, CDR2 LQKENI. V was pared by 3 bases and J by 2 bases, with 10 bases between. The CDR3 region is CASSPRDSQETQYF. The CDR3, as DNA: TGTGCCAGCTCACCCCGGGACTCGCAAGAGACCCAGTACTTC.

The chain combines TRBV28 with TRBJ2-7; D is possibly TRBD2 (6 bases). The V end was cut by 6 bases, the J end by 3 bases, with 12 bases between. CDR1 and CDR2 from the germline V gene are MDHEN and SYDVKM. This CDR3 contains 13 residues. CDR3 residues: CASRPGLNYEQYF. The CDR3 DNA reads TGTGCCAGCAGACCGGGACTTAACTACGAGCAGTACTTC.

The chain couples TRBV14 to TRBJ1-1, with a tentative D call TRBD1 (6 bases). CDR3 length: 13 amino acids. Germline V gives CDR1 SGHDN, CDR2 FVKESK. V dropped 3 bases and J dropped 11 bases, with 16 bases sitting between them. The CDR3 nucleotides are TGTGCCAGCAGCCACCGACAGGACGCGAGGGCTTTCTTT. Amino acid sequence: CASSHRQDARAFF.

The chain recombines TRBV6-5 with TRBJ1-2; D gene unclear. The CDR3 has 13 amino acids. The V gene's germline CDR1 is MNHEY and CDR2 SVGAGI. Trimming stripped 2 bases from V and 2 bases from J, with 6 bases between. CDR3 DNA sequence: TGTGCCAGCAGTTACGGGAGAAACTATGGCTACACCTTC. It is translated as CASSYGRNYGYTF.

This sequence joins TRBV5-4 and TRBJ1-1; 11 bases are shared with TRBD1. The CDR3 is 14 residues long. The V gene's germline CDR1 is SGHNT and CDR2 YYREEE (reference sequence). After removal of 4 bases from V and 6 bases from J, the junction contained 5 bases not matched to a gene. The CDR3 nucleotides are TGTGCCAGCAGCCTAGGACAGGGGGCCCCTGAAGCTTTCTTT. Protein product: CASSLGQGAPEAFF.

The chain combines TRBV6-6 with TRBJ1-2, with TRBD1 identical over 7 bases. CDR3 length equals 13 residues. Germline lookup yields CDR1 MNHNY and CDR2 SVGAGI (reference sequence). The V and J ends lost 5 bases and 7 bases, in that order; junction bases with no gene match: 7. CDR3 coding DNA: TGTGCCAGCAGTATTAGACAGGGAAGTGGCTACACCTTC. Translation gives CASSIRQGSGYTF.

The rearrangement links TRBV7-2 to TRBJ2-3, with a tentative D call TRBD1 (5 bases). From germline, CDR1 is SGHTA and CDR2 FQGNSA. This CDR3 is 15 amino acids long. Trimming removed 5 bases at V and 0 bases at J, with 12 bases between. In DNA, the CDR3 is TGTGCCAGCAGCCTGACAGAGACTAGCACAGATACGCAGTATTTT. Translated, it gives CASSLTETSTDTQYF.

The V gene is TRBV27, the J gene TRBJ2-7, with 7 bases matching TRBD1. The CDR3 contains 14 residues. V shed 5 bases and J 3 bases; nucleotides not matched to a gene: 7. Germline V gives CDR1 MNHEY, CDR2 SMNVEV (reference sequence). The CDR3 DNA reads TGTGCCAGCAGTGTCAGACAGGGTATCTACGAGCAGTACTTC. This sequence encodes CASSVRQGIYEQYF.

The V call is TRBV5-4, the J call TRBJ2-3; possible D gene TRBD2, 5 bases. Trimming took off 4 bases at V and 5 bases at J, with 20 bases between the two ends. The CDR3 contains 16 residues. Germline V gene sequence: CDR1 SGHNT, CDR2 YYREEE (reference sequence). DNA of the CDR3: TGTGCCAGCAGCACAGTCGGACTCGACGGAGGAGATACGCAGTATTTT. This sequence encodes CASSTVGLDGGDTQYF.

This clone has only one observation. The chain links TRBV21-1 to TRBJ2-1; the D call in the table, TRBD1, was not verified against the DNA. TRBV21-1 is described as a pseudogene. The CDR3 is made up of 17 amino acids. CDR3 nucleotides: TGTGCCAGCAGCAAAGCCCGAGGGACAGGCTTTAGGAATGAGCAGTTCTTC. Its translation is CASSKARGTGFRNEQFF.

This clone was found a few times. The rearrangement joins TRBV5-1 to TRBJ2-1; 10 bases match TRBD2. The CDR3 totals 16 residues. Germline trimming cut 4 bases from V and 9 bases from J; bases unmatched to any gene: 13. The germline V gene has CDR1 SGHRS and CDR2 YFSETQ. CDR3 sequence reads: CASSVRLAGHTGEQFF. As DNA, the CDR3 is TGCGCCAGCAGCGTACGACTAGCGGGCCATACAGGTGAGCAGTTCTTC.

CDR3 DNA sequence: TGTGCCAGCAGCCGGGACAGAAACTTATTGTTGGACACCGGGGAGCTGTTTTTT. This translates into CASSRDRNLLLDTGELFF. The genes are TRBV3-1 (or the pseudogene TRBV3-2) and TRBJ2-2; 7 bases match TRBD1. This CDR3 is 18 amino acids long. CDR1 LGHDT and CDR2 YNNKEL come from the germline V gene (reference sequence). V gave up 4 bases and J gave up 3 bases; unmatched junction bases: 14.

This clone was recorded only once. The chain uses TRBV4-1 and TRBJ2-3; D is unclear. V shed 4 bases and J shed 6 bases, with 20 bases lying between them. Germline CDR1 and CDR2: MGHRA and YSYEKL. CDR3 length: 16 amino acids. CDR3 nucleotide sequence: TGCGCCAGCAGCCTCCAAATGAATTTCGCCGGGGATACGCAGTATTTT. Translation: CASSLQMNFAGDTQYF.

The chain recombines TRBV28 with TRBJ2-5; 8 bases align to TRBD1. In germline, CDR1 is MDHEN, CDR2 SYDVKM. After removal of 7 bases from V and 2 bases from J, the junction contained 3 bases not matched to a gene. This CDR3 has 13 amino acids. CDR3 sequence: CASTQGEQETQYF. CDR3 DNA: TGTGCCAGCACACAGGGGGAACAAGAGACCCAGTACTTC.

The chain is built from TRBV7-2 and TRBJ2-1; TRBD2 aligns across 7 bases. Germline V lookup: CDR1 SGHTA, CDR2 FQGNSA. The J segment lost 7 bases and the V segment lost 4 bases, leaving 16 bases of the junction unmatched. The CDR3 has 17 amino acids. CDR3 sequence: CASSSSSGRGVRNEQFF. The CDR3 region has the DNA TGTGCCAGCAGCTCGTCCAGTGGGAGGGGCGTCCGGAATGAGCAGTTCTTC.

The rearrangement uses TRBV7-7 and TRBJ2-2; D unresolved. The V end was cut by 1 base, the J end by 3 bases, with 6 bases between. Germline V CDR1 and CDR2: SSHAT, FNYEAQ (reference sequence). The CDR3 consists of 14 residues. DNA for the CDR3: TGTGCCAGCAGCTTAGAACGGGACACCGGGGAGCTGTTTTTT. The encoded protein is CASSLERDTGELFF.

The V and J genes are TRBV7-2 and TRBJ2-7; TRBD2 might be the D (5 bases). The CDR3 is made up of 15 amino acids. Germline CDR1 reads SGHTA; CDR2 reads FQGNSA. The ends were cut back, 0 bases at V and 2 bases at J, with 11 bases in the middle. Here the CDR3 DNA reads TGTGCCAGCAGCTTAGCCCTAGCTGCAACCTACGAGCAGTACTTC. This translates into CASSLALAATYEQYF.

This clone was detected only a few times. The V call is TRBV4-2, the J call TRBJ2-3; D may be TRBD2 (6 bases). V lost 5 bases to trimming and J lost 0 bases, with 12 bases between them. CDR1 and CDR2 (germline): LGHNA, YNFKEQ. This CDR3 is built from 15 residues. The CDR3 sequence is CASSARSGSTDTQYF. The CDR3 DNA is TGTGCCAGCAGCGCCCGTAGCGGAAGCACAGATACGCAGTATTTT.

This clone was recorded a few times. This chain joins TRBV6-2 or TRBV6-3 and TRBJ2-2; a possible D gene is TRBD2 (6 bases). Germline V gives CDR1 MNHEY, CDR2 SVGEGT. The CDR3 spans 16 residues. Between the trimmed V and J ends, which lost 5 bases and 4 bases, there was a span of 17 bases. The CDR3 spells CASSTLARGATGELFF. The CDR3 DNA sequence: TGTGCCAGCAGTACACTAGCTAGAGGCGCCACCGGGGAGCTGTTTTTT.

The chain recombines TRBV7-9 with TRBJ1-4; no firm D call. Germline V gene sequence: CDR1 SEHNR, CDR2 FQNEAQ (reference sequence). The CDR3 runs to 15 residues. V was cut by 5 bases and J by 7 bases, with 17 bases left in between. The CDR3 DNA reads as TGTGCCAGCAGCCCCAATATTCACCGGGGTGAAAAACTGTTTTTT. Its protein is CASSPNIHRGEKLFF.

The CDR3 sequence is CASRYGLASTDTQYF. The CDR3, as DNA: TGTGCCAGCAGATATGGACTAGCGAGCACAGATACGCAGTATTTT. This sequence joins TRBV6-5 and TRBJ2-3, with 9 nucleotides matching TRBD2. Germline lookup yields CDR1 MNHEY and CDR2 SVGAGI. The CDR3 covers 15 residues. V trimming: 6 bases; J trimming: 0 bases; junction bases outside the gene matches: 4.